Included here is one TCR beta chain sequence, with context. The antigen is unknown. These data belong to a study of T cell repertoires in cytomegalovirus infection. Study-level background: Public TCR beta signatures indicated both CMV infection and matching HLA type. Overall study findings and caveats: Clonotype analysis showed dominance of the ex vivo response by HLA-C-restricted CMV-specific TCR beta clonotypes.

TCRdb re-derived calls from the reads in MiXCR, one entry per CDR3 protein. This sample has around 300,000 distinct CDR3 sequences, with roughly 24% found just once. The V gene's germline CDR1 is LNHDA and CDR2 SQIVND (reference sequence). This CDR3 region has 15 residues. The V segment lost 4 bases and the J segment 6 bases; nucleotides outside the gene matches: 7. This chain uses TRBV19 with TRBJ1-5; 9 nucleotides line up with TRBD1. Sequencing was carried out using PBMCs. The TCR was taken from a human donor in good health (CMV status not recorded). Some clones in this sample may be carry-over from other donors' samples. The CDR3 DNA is TGTGCCAGTAGTACAATGGGACAGGGAGGTCAGCCCCAGCATTTT. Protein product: CASSTMGQGGQPQHF.